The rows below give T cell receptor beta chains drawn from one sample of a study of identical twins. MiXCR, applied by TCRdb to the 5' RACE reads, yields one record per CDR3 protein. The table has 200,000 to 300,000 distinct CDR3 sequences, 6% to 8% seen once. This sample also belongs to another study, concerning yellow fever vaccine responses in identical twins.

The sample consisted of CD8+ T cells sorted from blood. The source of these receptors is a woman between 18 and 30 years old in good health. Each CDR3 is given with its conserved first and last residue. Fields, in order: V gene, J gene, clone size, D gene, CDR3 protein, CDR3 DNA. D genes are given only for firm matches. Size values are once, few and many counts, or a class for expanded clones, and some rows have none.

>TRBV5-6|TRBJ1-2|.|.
CASSLVSGNYGYTF
TGTGCCAGCAGCTTAGTTAGCGGCAACTATGGCTACACCTTC
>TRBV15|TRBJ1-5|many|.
CATSRDRQGQPQHF
TGTGCCACCAGCAGAGATCGGCAGGGACAGCCCCAGCATTTT
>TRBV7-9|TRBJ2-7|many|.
CASSEQVSYEQYF
TGTGCCAGCAGCGAACAGGTCTCCTACGAGCAGTACTTC
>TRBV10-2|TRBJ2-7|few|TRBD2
CASSGPSGYEQYF
TGCGCCAGCAGTGGCCCTAGCGGCTACGAGCAGTACTTC
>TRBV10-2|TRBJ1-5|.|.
CASSENNQPQHF
TGCGCCAGCAGTGAGAATAATCAGCCCCAGCATTTT
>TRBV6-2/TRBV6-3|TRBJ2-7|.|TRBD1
CASRTGALGTYEQYF
TGTGCCAGCAGGACAGGGGCGCTTGGAACCTACGAGCAGTACTTC
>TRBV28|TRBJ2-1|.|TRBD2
CASSPFRTSDEQFF
TGTGCCAGCAGCCCCTTCCGGACTAGCGATGAGCAGTTCTTC
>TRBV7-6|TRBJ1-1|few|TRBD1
CASSLETGGSNTEAFF
TGTGCCAGCAGCTTAGAGACAGGGGGCTCGAACACTGAAGCTTTCTTT
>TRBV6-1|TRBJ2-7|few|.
CASSVGRTAVYEQYF
TGTGCCAGCAGTGTTGGGAGGACAGCCGTCTACGAGCAGTACTTC
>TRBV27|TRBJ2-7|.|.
CASSPYPREDHEQYF
TGTGCCAGCAGTCCGTACCCGAGAGAGGACCACGAGCAGTACTTC
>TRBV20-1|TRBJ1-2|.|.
CSAKTGGGYTF
TGCAGTGCTAAGACAGGAGGTGGCTACACCTTC
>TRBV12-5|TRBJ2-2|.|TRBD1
CASGLGSPPGGRLNTGELFF
TGTGCTAGTGGTTTGGGATCCCCTCCAGGGGGCCGGTTGAACACCGGGGAGCTGTTTTTT
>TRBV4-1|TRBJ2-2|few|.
CASSQVGPPGELFF
TGCGCCAGCAGCCAAGTGGGGCCGCCCGGGGAGCTGTTTTTT
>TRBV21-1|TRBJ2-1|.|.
CASSNSSLHPNEQFF
TGTGCCAGCAGCAATTCTAGCCTTCACCCTAATGAGCAGTTCTTC
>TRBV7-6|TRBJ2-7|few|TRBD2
CASSPAREDRYEQYF
TGTGCCAGCAGCCCAGCGCGGGAGGATCGCTACGAGCAGTACTTC
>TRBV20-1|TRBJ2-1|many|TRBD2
CSARDREREGYNEQFF
TGCAGTGCTAGAGATCGGGAGCGGGAAGGGTACAATGAGCAGTTCTTC
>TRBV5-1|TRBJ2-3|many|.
CASSFRAKESSDTQYF
TGCGCCAGCAGCTTTAGGGCCAAGGAAAGTTCGGATACGCAGTATTTT
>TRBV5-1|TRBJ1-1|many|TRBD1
CASSLGQGYTEAFF
TGCGCCAGCAGCTTGGGACAGGGGTACACTGAAGCTTTCTTT
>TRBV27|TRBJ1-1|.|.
CASSLRGKRDTEAFF
TGTGCCAGCAGTCTAAGGGGCAAGAGAGACACTGAAGCTTTCTTT
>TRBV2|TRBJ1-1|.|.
CASSEAEGPGTEAFF
TGTGCCAGCAGTGAAGCGGAAGGGCCGGGCACTGAAGCTTTCTTT
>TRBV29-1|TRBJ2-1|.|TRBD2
CSVFGSGGNYNEQFF
TGCAGCGTGTTCGGTAGCGGGGGCAATTACAATGAGCAGTTCTTC
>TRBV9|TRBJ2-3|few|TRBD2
CASKGGRVADTQYF
TGTGCCAGCAAGGGCGGGAGAGTAGCAGATACGCAGTATTTT
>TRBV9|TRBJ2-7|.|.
CASSVEPSYEQYF
TGTGCCAGCAGCGTAGAACCATCCTACGAGCAGTACTTC
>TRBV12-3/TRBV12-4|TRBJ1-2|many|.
CASSLSRTTNYGYTF
TGTGCCAGCAGTTTGTCTAGGACCACTAACTATGGCTACACCTTC
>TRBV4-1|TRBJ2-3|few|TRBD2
CASSQRLAGGLTDTQYF
TGCGCCAGCAGCCAAAGACTAGCGGGGGGACTCACAGATACGCAGTATTTT
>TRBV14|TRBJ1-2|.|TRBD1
CASSQGTTGAYGYTF
TGTGCCAGCAGCCAAGGAACGACAGGGGCCTATGGCTACACCTTC
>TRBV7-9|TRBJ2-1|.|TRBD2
CASSGIAGGSSNEQFF
TGTGCCAGCAGCGGCATAGCGGGAGGGTCGAGCAATGAGCAGTTCTTC
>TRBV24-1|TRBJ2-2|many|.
CATSDPDRNTGELFF
TGTGCCACCAGTGACCCTGACAGGAACACCGGGGAGCTGTTTTTT
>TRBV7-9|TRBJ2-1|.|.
CASEGETDNEQFF
TGTGCCAGTGAGGGAGAGACGGACAATGAGCAGTTCTTC
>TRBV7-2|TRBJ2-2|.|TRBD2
CASSLSGTSGSFGELFF
TGTGCCAGCAGCCTATCCGGGACTAGCGGGAGCTTCGGGGAGCTGTTTTTT
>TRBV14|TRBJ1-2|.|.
CASSQDPAGPIFNYGYTF
TGTGCCAGCAGCCAAGATCCGGCCGGACCCATTTTTAACTATGGCTACACCTTC
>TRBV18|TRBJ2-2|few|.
CASSHLLGLDYTGELFF
TGTGCCAGCTCACACCTGCTAGGCCTCGACTACACCGGGGAGCTGTTTTTT
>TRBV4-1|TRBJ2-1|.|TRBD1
CASSLQGRSNEQFF
TGCGCCAGCAGCCTACAGGGGCGGTCTAATGAGCAGTTCTTC
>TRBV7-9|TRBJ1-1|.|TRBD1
CASTQGAFTEAFF
TGTGCCAGCACCCAGGGGGCTTTTACTGAAGCTTTCTTT
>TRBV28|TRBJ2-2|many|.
CASSLRTIAGELFF
TGTGCCAGCAGTTTAAGGACTATCGCCGGGGAGCTGTTTTTT
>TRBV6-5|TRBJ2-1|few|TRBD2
CASSLTSGRVEQFF
TGTGCCAGCAGTTTGACTAGCGGGAGGGTTGAGCAGTTCTTC
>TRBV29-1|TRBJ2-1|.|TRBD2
CSVEGWAGGSSYNEQFF
TGCAGCGTTGAGGGTTGGGCGGGAGGCAGCTCCTACAATGAGCAGTTCTTC
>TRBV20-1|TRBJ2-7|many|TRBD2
CSARTSGSPFGYEQYF
TGCAGTGCTAGGACTAGCGGGAGCCCTTTCGGGTACGAGCAGTACTTC
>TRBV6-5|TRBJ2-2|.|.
CASSYAGELFF
TGTGCCAGCAGTTACGCCGGGGAGCTGTTTTTT
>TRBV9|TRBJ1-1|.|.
CASSEGAMNTEAFF
TGTGCCAGCAGCGAAGGGGCAATGAACACTGAAGCTTTCTTT
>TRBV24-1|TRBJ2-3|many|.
CATSGTRYTDTQYF
TGTGCCACCAGTGGGACGCGCTACACAGATACGCAGTATTTT
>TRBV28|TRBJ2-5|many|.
CASSPHGETQYF
TGTGCCAGCAGTCCCCATGGGGAGACCCAGTACTTC
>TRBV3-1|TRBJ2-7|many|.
CASSQDDSDSYEQYF
TGTGCCAGCAGCCAAGATGACAGCGACTCCTACGAGCAGTACTTC
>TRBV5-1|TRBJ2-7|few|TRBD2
CASSTRDYSSYEQYF
TGCGCCAGCAGCACCAGGGACTACAGCTCCTACGAGCAGTACTTC
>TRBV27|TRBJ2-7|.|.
CASGEGGEQYF
TGTGCCAGCGGTGAAGGAGGGGAGCAGTACTTC
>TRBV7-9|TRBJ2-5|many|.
CASSLVGGQETQYF
TGCGCCAGCAGCTTGGTGGGCGGCCAAGAGACCCAGTACTTC
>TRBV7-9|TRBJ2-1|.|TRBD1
CASSLAGQGRWDEQFF
TGTGCCAGCAGCTTAGCGGGACAGGGGAGATGGGATGAGCAGTTCTTC
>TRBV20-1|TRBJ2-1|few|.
CSANRDGEYNEQFF
TGCAGCGCCAACAGGGACGGAGAATACAATGAGCAGTTCTTC
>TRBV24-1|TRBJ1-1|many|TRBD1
CATSRTGAAEAFF
TGTGCCACCAGCAGAACAGGGGCGGCTGAAGCTTTCTTT
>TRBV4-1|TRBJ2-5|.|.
CASRALTGLETQYF
TGCGCCAGCAGAGCTCTCACAGGGTTGGAGACCCAGTACTTC
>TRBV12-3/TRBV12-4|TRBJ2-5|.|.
CASSLMNGQETQYF
TGTGCCAGCAGTTTGATGAATGGCCAAGAGACCCAGTACTTC
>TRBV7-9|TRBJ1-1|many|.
CASSWYKNTEAFF
TGTGCCAGCAGCTGGTACAAGAACACTGAAGCTTTCTTT
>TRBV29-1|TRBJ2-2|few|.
CSVPSGNTGELFF
TGCAGCGTCCCCAGCGGAAACACCGGGGAGCTGTTTTTT
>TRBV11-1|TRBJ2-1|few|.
CASSPRRGDIHWDNEQFF
TGTGCCAGCAGCCCGAGGAGGGGTGACATTCACTGGGACAATGAGCAGTTCTTC
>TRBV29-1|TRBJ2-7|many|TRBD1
CSVEGGQGPYEQYF
TGCAGCGTTGAAGGGGGACAGGGACCCTACGAGCAGTACTTC
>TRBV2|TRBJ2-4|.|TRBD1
CASIPRGIAKNIQYF
TGTGCCAGCATTCCCAGGGGGATAGCCAAAAACATTCAGTACTTC
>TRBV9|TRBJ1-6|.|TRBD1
CASSPGQESNSPLHF
TGTGCCAGCAGCCCCGGACAGGAAAGTAATTCACCCCTCCACTTT
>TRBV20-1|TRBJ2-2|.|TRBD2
CSASVTSGGKTNTGELFF
TGCAGTGCTAGTGTGACTAGCGGGGGAAAGACCAACACCGGGGAGCTGTTTTTT
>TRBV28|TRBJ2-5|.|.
CASSLSRPGAPWETQYF
TGTGCCAGCAGTTTATCACGGCCGGGGGCGCCCTGGGAGACCCAGTACTTC